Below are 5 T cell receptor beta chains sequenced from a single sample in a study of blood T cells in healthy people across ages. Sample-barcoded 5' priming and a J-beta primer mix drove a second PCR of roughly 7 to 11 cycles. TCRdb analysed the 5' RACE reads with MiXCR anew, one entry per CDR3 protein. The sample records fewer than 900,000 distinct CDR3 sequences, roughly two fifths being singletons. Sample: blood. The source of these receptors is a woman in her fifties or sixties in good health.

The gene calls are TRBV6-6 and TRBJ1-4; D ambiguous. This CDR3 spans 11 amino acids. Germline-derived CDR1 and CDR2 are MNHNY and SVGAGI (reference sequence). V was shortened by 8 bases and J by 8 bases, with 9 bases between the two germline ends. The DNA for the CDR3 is TGTGCCAGCGCCTGGGAGGAAAAACTGTTTTTT. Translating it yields CASAWEEKLFF.

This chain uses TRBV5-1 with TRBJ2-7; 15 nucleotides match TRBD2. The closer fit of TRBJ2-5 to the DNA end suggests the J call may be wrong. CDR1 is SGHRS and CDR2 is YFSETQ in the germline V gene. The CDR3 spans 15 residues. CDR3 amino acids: CASSWGLAGGETQYF. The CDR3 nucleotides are TGCGCCAGCAGCTGGGGACTAGCGGGAGGAGAGACCCAGTACTTC.

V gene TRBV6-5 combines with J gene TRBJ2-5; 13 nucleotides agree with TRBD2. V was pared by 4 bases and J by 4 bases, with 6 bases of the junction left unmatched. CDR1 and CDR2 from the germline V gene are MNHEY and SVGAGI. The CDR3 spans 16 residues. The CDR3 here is CASSSLGLAGVETQYF. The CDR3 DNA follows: TGTGCCAGCAGTTCCCTCGGACTAGCGGGGGTAGAGACCCAGTACTTC.

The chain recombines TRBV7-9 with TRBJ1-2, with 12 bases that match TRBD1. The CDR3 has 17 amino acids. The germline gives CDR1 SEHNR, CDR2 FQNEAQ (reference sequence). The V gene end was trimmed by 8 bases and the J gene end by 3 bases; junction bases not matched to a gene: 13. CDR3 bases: TGTGCCAGCGGCACGCCGGGACAGGGGGCGGGCGACTATGGCTACACCTTC. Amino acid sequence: CASGTPGQGAGDYGYTF.

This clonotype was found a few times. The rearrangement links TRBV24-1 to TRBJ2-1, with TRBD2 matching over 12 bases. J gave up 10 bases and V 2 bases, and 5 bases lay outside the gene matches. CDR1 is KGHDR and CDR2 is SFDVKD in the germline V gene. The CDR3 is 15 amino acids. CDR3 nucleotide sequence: TGTGCCACCAGTGATTGGTCTAGCGGGAGGGTGGAGCAGTTCTTC. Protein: CATSDWSSGRVEQFF.